The 12 T cell receptor beta chains in this list originate from one sample, sequenced in a study of regulatory T cells in long-lasting Graves disease. Time point reported: newly diagnosed GD, antithyroid drugs for less than 3 months. With RNA extracted from PBMCs as input, the TCR library was made. Construction of the TCR beta libraries employed iRepertoire HTBI primers in conjunction with Arm-PCR of CDR3 regions. From the multiplex PCR reads, TCRdb called clonotypes with MiXCR, one entry per CDR3 protein. In the table there are about 620,000 distinct CDR3 sequences, approximately 15% of which are singletons. The same data also went into a second study, on T cells in Graves' hyperthyroidism and ophthalmopathy.

The specimen was peripheral blood mononuclear cells (PBMCs), collected at new diagnosis, from a patient treated with antithyroid drugs. These receptor sequences come from a woman in her thirties with Graves disease.

The rearrangement joins TRBV30 to TRBJ1-2; 7 bases map to TRBD1. Trimming took 1 base from V and 2 from J; bases not matched to a gene: 7. Looked up from germline, CDR1 is GTSNPN and CDR2 is SVGIG (reference sequence). This CDR3 region has 15 residues. Here the CDR3 reads CAWSAPTGKNYGYTF. In DNA form, the CDR3 reads TGTGCCTGGAGTGCCCCGACAGGGAAAAACTATGGCTACACCTTC.

This clonotype has only a few counts. The chain is built from TRBV28 and TRBJ1-5; no clear D. The CDR3 totals 13 residues. Germline CDR1 is MDHEN and CDR2 is SYDVKM. V gave up 6 bases and J gave up 2 bases, with 8 bases separating them. The CDR3 protein is CASRVLGNQPQHF. DNA for the CDR3: TGTGCCAGCAGGGTTTTAGGCAATCAGCCCCAGCATTTT.

V gene TRBV28 combines with J gene TRBJ1-5; TRBD1 matches at 7 bases. Trimming at V came to 3 bases and at J to 7 bases, leaving 9 bases not matched to a gene. The germline V gene has CDR1 MDHEN and CDR2 SYDVKM. The CDR3 covers 15 residues. CDR3 DNA sequence: TGTGCCAGCAGTTTCCTAATAGGGGGCGGGCAGCCCCAGCATTTT. It codes for CASSFLIGGGQPQHF.

The sample holds a few counts of this clonotype. The rearrangement uses TRBV4-1 and TRBJ1-5; TRBD1 matches at 7 bases. This CDR3 is built from 16 residues. J was trimmed by 4 bases and V by 0 bases; bases with no gene match: 6. Germline assignment: CDR1 MGHRA and CDR2 YSYEKL. As DNA, the CDR3 is TGCGCCAGCAGCCAAGAGGGAGCGACAGGGAATCAGCCCCAGCATTTT. Amino acids: CASSQEGATGNQPQHF.

V gene TRBV11-2 combines with J gene TRBJ2-5, with 7 bases aligning to TRBD1. The CDR3 totals 15 residues. V lost 8 bases to trimming and J lost 4 bases; unmatched junction nucleotides: 13. Germline assignment: CDR1 SGHAT and CDR2 FQNNGV. The DNA of the CDR3 is TGTGCCAGCGGCACCCGGACAGGTGGGCGAGAGACCCAGTACTTC. It is translated as CASGTRTGGRETQYF.

This clonotype was recorded at least ten times. This chain links TRBV5-1 with TRBJ2-7, with 9 positions matching TRBD1. This CDR3 contains 15 residues. Trimming cost V 0 bases and J 4 bases; bases outside gene matches: 5. The germline V gene has CDR1 SGHRS and CDR2 YFSETQ. CDR3 DNA: TGCGCCAGCAGCTTGGACGGGACAGGGCTGTACGAGCAGTACTTC. It specifies CASSLDGTGLYEQYF.

This clonotype was observed at least ten times. This chain uses TRBV20-1 with TRBJ2-1, with 8 positions matching TRBD2. Germline V gene data show CDR1 as DFQATT and CDR2 as SNEGSKA (reference sequence). V lost 3 bases and J lost 4; bases outside the gene matches: 2. The CDR3 spans 13 residues. The CDR3 loop is CSASGTRYNEQFF. In DNA form, the CDR3 reads TGCAGTGCTAGTGGGACTAGGTACAATGAGCAGTTCTTC.

J is TRBJ2-7 and V is TRBV4-1; D perhaps matches TRBD2 (6 bases). V was trimmed by 0 bases and J by 2 bases, leaving 14 bases between them. The CDR3 has 16 amino acids. The germline CDR1 and CDR2 sequences are MGHRA and YSYEKL. CDR3 DNA: TGCGCCAGCAGCCAAGACATCCGGGGGATCACCTACGAGCAGTACTTC. Residues: CASSQDIRGITYEQYF.

This clonotype was seen many times. The chain joins TRBV2 to TRBJ1-4, with D unclear. The CDR3 contains 13 residues. Germline loops: CDR1 SNHLY, CDR2 FYNNEI. V gave up 2 bases and J gave up 7 bases, with 8 bases separating them. CDR3: CASSESGSEKLFF. The CDR3 DNA follows: TGTGCCAGCAGTGAATCTGGATCTGAAAAACTGTTTTTT.

This clonotype was observed at least ten times. The chain couples TRBV28 to TRBJ2-2, with D possibly being TRBD1 or TRBD2 (6 bases each). This CDR3 is 15 amino acids long. CDR1 MDHEN and CDR2 SYDVKM come from the germline V gene. The ends were cut back, 6 bases at V and 7 bases at J, with 18 bases in the middle. Written as DNA, the CDR3 is TGTGCCAGCAGGAGAGGGGGGTTCTTCCTCGGGGAGCTGTTTTTT. Its protein product is CASRRGGFFLGELFF.

This clonotype was recorded many times. The chain joins TRBV7-8 to TRBJ2-3; D possibly matches TRBD1 or TRBD2 (6 bases each). With 2 bases removed from V and 4 bases from J, the gap between germline ends came to 28 bases. CDR1 and CDR2 from the germline V gene are SGHVS and FQNEAQ. CDR3 length: 20 residues. The CDR3 loop reads CASSLSSRGRKKLTADTQYF. The CDR3 DNA is TGTGCCAGCAGCTTAAGCTCTAGGGGGAGGAAAAAGCTCACGGCAGATACGCAGTATTTT.

In its sample, this clonotype was seen a few times. This chain uses TRBV7-9 with TRBJ2-1, with TRBD1 matching 9 bases. CDR3 length equals 15 residues. After removal of 1 base from V and 7 bases from J, the junction contained 5 bases not matched to a gene. In germline, CDR1 is SEHNR, CDR2 FQNEAQ (reference sequence). This chain's CDR3 is CASSLGQGVVNEQFF. The CDR3 nucleotides read TGTGCCAGCAGCTTAGGACAGGGGGTGGTAAATGAGCAGTTCTTC.